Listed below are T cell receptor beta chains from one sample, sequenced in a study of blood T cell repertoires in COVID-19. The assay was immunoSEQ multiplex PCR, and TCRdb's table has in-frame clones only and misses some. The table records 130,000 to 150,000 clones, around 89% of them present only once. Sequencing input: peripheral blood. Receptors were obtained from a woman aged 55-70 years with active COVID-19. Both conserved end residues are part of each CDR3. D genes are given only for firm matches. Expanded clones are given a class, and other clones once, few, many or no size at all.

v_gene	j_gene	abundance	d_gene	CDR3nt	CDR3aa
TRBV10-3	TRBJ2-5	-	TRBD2	TGTGCCATCAGTGGGGGAGGGTCAAGGGAGACCCAGTACTTC	CAISGGGSRETQYF
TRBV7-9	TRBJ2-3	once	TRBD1	TGTGCCAGCAGAAGCAGACAGGGTACAGATACGCAGTATTTT	CASRSRQGTDTQYF
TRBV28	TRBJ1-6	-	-	TGTGCCAGCAGTTATTCAGGGCCGTATTCACCCCTCCACTTT	CASSYSGPYSPLHF
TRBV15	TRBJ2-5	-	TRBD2	TGTGCCACCAGCGGGGGACTAGCGGGGCCTCAAGAGACCCAGTACTTC	CATSGGLAGPQETQYF
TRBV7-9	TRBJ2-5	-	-	TGTGCCAGCAGCTTACAGGGGAGCCAAGAGACCCAGTACTTC	CASSLQGSQETQYF
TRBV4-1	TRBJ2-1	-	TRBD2	TGCGCCAGCAGCCACCCTAGCGGGAGAGGAGTTTACAATGAGCAGTTCTTC	CASSHPSGRGVYNEQFF
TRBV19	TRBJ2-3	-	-	TGTGCCAGTAGTCTAAAATCGCCAGATACGCAGTATTTT	CASSLKSPDTQYF
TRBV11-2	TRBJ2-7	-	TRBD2	TGTGCCAGCAGCTTCTCTTCTAGCGGGAGGGCCGCCTACGAGCAGTACTTC	CASSFSSSGRAAYEQYF
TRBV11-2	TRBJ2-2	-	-	TGTGCCAGCAGCTTAGATCGGGTCAGGGAGCTGTTTTTT	CASSLDRVRELFF
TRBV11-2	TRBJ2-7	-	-	TGTGCCAGCAGCGCCACGGTCCTGAGTAGCGACGAGCAGTACTTC	CASSATVLSSDEQYF
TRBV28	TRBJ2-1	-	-	TGTGCCAGCACCAATAACAACAATGAGCAGTTCTTC	CASTNNNNEQFF
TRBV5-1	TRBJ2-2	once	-	TGCGCCAGCAGCTTGGGGCACGACACCGGGGAGCTGTTTTTT	CASSLGHDTGELFF
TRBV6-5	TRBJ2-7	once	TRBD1	TGTGCCAGCAGGCGGACAGGGCTCTACGAGCAGTACTTC	CASRRTGLYEQYF
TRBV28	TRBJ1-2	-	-	TGTGCCAGCGTAACGACTTCTAACTATGGCTACACCTTC	CASVTTSNYGYTF
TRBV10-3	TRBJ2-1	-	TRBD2	TGTGCCATCAGTGCCATCTCGGGAGGAACCTACAATGAGCAGTTCTTC	CAISAISGGTYNEQFF
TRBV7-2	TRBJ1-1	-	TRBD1	TGTGCCAGCAGCTTAGGGGACAGAAGGAACACTGAAGCTTTCTTT	CASSLGDRRNTEAFF
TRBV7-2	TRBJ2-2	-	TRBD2	TGTGCCAGCAGCACAGCGGGGGTAATCTCTGCCGGGGAGCTGTTTTTT	CASSTAGVISAGELFF
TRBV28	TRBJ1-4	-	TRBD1	TGTGCCAGCAGTTTTGGGACAGCGACGAAAAAACTGTTTTTT	CASSFGTATKKLFF
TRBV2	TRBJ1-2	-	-	TGTGCCAGCAGTGAAGCGGGCAGGTCCATTCGGGGCTACACCTTC	CASSEAGRSIRGYTF
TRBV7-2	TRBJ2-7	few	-	TGTGCCAGCAGCTTAGTTGGGCAGTCCTACGAGCAGTACTTC	CASSLVGQSYEQYF
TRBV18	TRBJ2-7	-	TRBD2	TGTGCCAGCTCACCACCGGGACTAGCGTACGAGCAGTACTTC	CASSPPGLAYEQYF
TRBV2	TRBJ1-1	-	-	TGTGCCAGCAGTGATACGGTGAACACTGAAGCTTTCTTT	CASSDTVNTEAFF
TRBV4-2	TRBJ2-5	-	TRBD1	TGTGCCAGCAGCCTGGACAGGGGACAAGAGACCCAGTACTTC	CASSLDRGQETQYF